The rows below give T cell receptor beta chains drawn from one sample of a study of T cell responses to AZD1222 COVID-19 vaccine. The assay was immunoSEQ multiplex PCR, and TCRdb's table has in-frame clones only and misses some. The sample carries approximately 110,000 clones, roughly 90% recorded once. The sequenced sample was peripheral blood, obtained on day 0 of AZD1222 vaccination. The source is an adult in good health. The CDR3 runs from the conserved cysteine through the conserved F or W. Each record gives: CDR3 DNA, CDR3 protein, CDR3 length, clone size, V gene, D gene, J gene. D genes are given only for firm matches. Clone size is given for some rows only: seen once, a few or many times, or a class if the clone is expanded.

CDR3 DNA: TGTGCCAGCAGGGGTCTCAGCTCTGGGGCCAACGTCCTGACTTTC; CDR3 protein: CASRGLSSGANVLTF; CDR3 length: 15; clone size: NA; V gene: TRBV19; D gene: NA; J gene: TRBJ2-6
CDR3 DNA: TGTGCCAGCAGCCCTCCTGGCCAGACAGGGCGCGACTACGAGCAGTACTTC; CDR3 protein: CASSPPGQTGRDYEQYF; CDR3 length: 17; clone size: NA; V gene: TRBV7-9; D gene: TRBD1; J gene: TRBJ2-7
CDR3 DNA: TGCGCCAGCAGCTTGGCCAGGGGGAACACTGAAGCTTTCTTT; CDR3 protein: CASSLARGNTEAFF; CDR3 length: 14; clone size: NA; V gene: TRBV5-1; D gene: NA; J gene: TRBJ1-1
CDR3 DNA: TGCAGCGTGGCGGGACAGGGGGATTCACCCCTCCACTTT; CDR3 protein: CSVAGQGDSPLHF; CDR3 length: 13; clone size: NA; V gene: TRBV29-1; D gene: TRBD1; J gene: TRBJ1-6
CDR3 DNA: TGTGCCAGCAGTGACTCTAGCGGGGGGGCTATTGATACGCAGTATTTT; CDR3 protein: CASSDSSGGAIDTQYF; CDR3 length: 16; clone size: NA; V gene: TRBV6-4; D gene: TRBD2; J gene: TRBJ2-3
CDR3 DNA: TGTGCTAGCAGCCGGGGGGGTCCCTACAATGAGCAGTTCTTC; CDR3 protein: CASSRGGPYNEQFF; CDR3 length: 14; clone size: once; V gene: TRBV7-7; D gene: TRBD2; J gene: TRBJ2-1
CDR3 DNA: TGTGCCAGCAGTTACTCAGTAGGGGATAACTATGGCTACACCTTC; CDR3 protein: CASSYSVGDNYGYTF; CDR3 length: 15; clone size: NA; V gene: TRBV6-5; D gene: NA; J gene: TRBJ1-2
CDR3 DNA: TGTGCCAGCAAGGGGCAGGGCGGAGAGACCCAGTACTTC; CDR3 protein: CASKGQGGETQYF; CDR3 length: 13; clone size: NA; V gene: TRBV2; D gene: NA; J gene: TRBJ2-5
CDR3 DNA: TGTGCCAGCAGCTTAAGAGACAGGGGAAGCACAGATACGCAGTATTTT; CDR3 protein: CASSLRDRGSTDTQYF; CDR3 length: 16; clone size: NA; V gene: TRBV7-3; D gene: TRBD1; J gene: TRBJ2-3
CDR3 DNA: TGTGCCAGCAGTAGGACTAGCGGGGGGCCCACAGATACGCAGTATTTT; CDR3 protein: CASSRTSGGPTDTQYF; CDR3 length: 16; clone size: NA; V gene: TRBV3-1/TRBV3-2; D gene: TRBD2; J gene: TRBJ2-3
CDR3 DNA: TGTGCCAGCAGTTTATATGGGAACGGGGTAAAGACCCAGTACTTC; CDR3 protein: CASSLYGNGVKTQYF; CDR3 length: 15; clone size: NA; V gene: TRBV28; D gene: NA; J gene: TRBJ2-5
CDR3 DNA: TGTGCCAGCAGCTTCAGGCTAGCGGAGATACAAGAGACCCAGTACTTC; CDR3 protein: CASSFRLAEIQETQYF; CDR3 length: 16; clone size: NA; V gene: TRBV11-2; D gene: TRBD2; J gene: TRBJ2-5
CDR3 DNA: TGTGTCAGCGGTCAAGGCGAGGACACCGGGGAGCTGTTTTTT; CDR3 protein: CVSGQGEDTGELFF; CDR3 length: 14; clone size: NA; V gene: TRBV9; D gene: NA; J gene: TRBJ2-2
CDR3 DNA: TGTGCCAGCAGCGCGGGACAGGGGTATGGCTACACCTTC; CDR3 protein: CASSAGQGYGYTF; CDR3 length: 13; clone size: NA; V gene: TRBV12-3/TRBV12-4; D gene: TRBD1; J gene: TRBJ1-2
CDR3 DNA: TGTGCCAGCTCACCACGAAGGACAGGGGAAGGCTACACCTTC; CDR3 protein: CASSPRRTGEGYTF; CDR3 length: 14; clone size: NA; V gene: TRBV18; D gene: TRBD1; J gene: TRBJ1-2
CDR3 DNA: TGTGCCAACATTCCCGGGGGGTTCCGGGACATTCAGTACTTC; CDR3 protein: CANIPGGFRDIQYF; CDR3 length: 14; clone size: NA; V gene: TRBV11-2; D gene: TRBD2; J gene: TRBJ2-4
CDR3 DNA: TGTGCCATCAGTCAGACAGAGGGTTCTGGAAACACCATATATTTT; CDR3 protein: CAISQTEGSGNTIYF; CDR3 length: 15; clone size: NA; V gene: TRBV10-3; D gene: NA; J gene: TRBJ1-3
CDR3 DNA: TGTGCCAGCAGCTTGGGAACTTCAACCGGGGAGCTGTTTTTT; CDR3 protein: CASSLGTSTGELFF; CDR3 length: 14; clone size: NA; V gene: TRBV5-4; D gene: NA; J gene: TRBJ2-2
CDR3 DNA: TGTGCCAGCAGCTTAGTGGGCCGCAATCAGCCCCAGCATTTT; CDR3 protein: CASSLVGRNQPQHF; CDR3 length: 14; clone size: once; V gene: TRBV11-1; D gene: NA; J gene: TRBJ1-5
CDR3 DNA: TGTGCCAGTAGTAACTCCGGGACAGGTTATTCACCCCTCCACTTT; CDR3 protein: CASSNSGTGYSPLHF; CDR3 length: 15; clone size: few; V gene: TRBV19; D gene: TRBD1; J gene: TRBJ1-6
CDR3 DNA: TGTGCCAGCAGTTTAGGCAGCTATGGCTACACCTTC; CDR3 protein: CASSLGSYGYTF; CDR3 length: 12; clone size: once; V gene: TRBV12-3/TRBV12-4; D gene: NA; J gene: TRBJ1-2
CDR3 DNA: TGTGCCAGCAGCCCACCGATCGCCGGGGAGCTGTTTTTT; CDR3 protein: CASSPPIAGELFF; CDR3 length: 13; clone size: NA; V gene: TRBV13; D gene: NA; J gene: TRBJ2-2
CDR3 DNA: TGTGCCAGCAGTCAGGGGCCTAACACTGAAGCTTTCTTT; CDR3 protein: CASSQGPNTEAFF; CDR3 length: 13; clone size: NA; V gene: TRBV2; D gene: NA; J gene: TRBJ1-1
CDR3 DNA: TGTGCCATCAGTGACCGGGGGAAGAGAGGCACTGAAGCTTTCTTT; CDR3 protein: CAISDRGKRGTEAFF; CDR3 length: 15; clone size: NA; V gene: TRBV10-3; D gene: NA; J gene: TRBJ1-1
CDR3 DNA: TGTGCCAGCAGCCAAGACGGAGTCTATGGCTACACCTTC; CDR3 protein: CASSQDGVYGYTF; CDR3 length: 13; clone size: NA; V gene: TRBV14; D gene: NA; J gene: TRBJ1-2
CDR3 DNA: TGTGCCAGTAGTATCCCACAAGGTGAAGCTTTCTTT; CDR3 protein: CASSIPQGEAFF; CDR3 length: 12; clone size: NA; V gene: TRBV19; D gene: NA; J gene: TRBJ1-1
CDR3 DNA: TGCGCCAGCAGGGACCGGGACAGGGTAAATTCACCCCTCCACTTT; CDR3 protein: CASRDRDRVNSPLHF; CDR3 length: 15; clone size: NA; V gene: TRBV10-1; D gene: TRBD1; J gene: TRBJ1-6
CDR3 DNA: TGTGCCAGCAGCTTAGGGGGCCCAGGCAGCTATGGCTACACCTTC; CDR3 protein: CASSLGGPGSYGYTF; CDR3 length: 15; clone size: NA; V gene: TRBV5-4; D gene: TRBD1; J gene: TRBJ1-2
CDR3 DNA: TGTGCCAGCAGTTTCACCGGCCAGAGCAATCAGCCCCAGCATTTT; CDR3 protein: CASSFTGQSNQPQHF; CDR3 length: 15; clone size: NA; V gene: TRBV2; D gene: NA; J gene: TRBJ1-5
CDR3 DNA: TGTGCCAGCAGTTCCATACTAGCGGGCTCCTACAATGAGCAGTTCTTC; CDR3 protein: CASSSILAGSYNEQFF; CDR3 length: 16; clone size: NA; V gene: TRBV27; D gene: TRBD2; J gene: TRBJ2-1
CDR3 DNA: TGTGCCAGCAGCCCAACTAGCGGGAGGAAAGATACGCAGTATTTT; CDR3 protein: CASSPTSGRKDTQYF; CDR3 length: 15; clone size: once; V gene: TRBV3-1/TRBV3-2; D gene: TRBD2; J gene: TRBJ2-3
CDR3 DNA: TGTGCCAGCAGCTTTGGGACACCCAGTGAAGCTTTCTTT; CDR3 protein: CASSFGTPSEAFF; CDR3 length: 13; clone size: NA; V gene: TRBV7-3; D gene: NA; J gene: TRBJ1-1
CDR3 DNA: TGTGCCAGCAGCTCACCCTCCCTAGCGGGAGGCGGCACAGATACGCAGTATTTT; CDR3 protein: CASSSPSLAGGGTDTQYF; CDR3 length: 18; clone size: few; V gene: TRBV7-8; D gene: TRBD2; J gene: TRBJ2-3
CDR3 DNA: TGTGCCAGCAGCCCTCGGCCTCAGGCTAATGAAAAACTGTTTTTT; CDR3 protein: CASSPRPQANEKLFF; CDR3 length: 15; clone size: few; V gene: TRBV9; D gene: NA; J gene: TRBJ1-4
CDR3 DNA: TGTGCCATCAGTGAGTCGACAGGGTACGGGGAGCTGTTTTTT; CDR3 protein: CAISESTGYGELFF; CDR3 length: 14; clone size: NA; V gene: TRBV10-3; D gene: TRBD1; J gene: TRBJ2-2
CDR3 DNA: TGTGCCAGCAGCCCACTAGCGGGGGCCGGAGGGACCCAGTACTTC; CDR3 protein: CASSPLAGAGGTQYF; CDR3 length: 15; clone size: NA; V gene: TRBV7-2; D gene: TRBD2; J gene: TRBJ2-5
CDR3 DNA: TGTGCCAGCTCACCACCGAACAGGGATTACACTGAAGCTTTCTTT; CDR3 protein: CASSPPNRDYTEAFF; CDR3 length: 15; clone size: NA; V gene: TRBV18; D gene: NA; J gene: TRBJ1-1
CDR3 DNA: TGCGCCAGCAGTGTACTAGCGAGGGAGTGGAATGAGCAGTTCTTC; CDR3 protein: CASSVLAREWNEQFF; CDR3 length: 15; clone size: NA; V gene: TRBV10-2; D gene: TRBD2; J gene: TRBJ2-1
CDR3 DNA: TGTGCCAGCCCCAGCTCCTACGAGCAGTACTTC; CDR3 protein: CASPSSYEQYF; CDR3 length: 11; clone size: NA; V gene: TRBV6-5; D gene: NA; J gene: TRBJ2-7
CDR3 DNA: TGTGCCAGCAGTTTAGGGGGCGGCAGGGGTACGCAGCCCCAGCATTTT; CDR3 protein: CASSLGGGRGTQPQHF; CDR3 length: 16; clone size: few; V gene: TRBV27; D gene: NA; J gene: TRBJ1-5
CDR3 DNA: TGTGCCAGCAGTTTAATGGCGGGGGGTGGTTGGGGATACTCTGGGGCCAACGTCCTGACTTTC; CDR3 protein: CASSLMAGGGWGYSGANVLTF; CDR3 length: 21; clone size: NA; V gene: TRBV27; D gene: TRBD2; J gene: TRBJ2-6
CDR3 DNA: TGTGCCAGCTCGCCCGGGACAGGGTGGACTGAAGCTTTCTTT; CDR3 protein: CASSPGTGWTEAFF; CDR3 length: 14; clone size: NA; V gene: TRBV18; D gene: TRBD1; J gene: TRBJ1-1
CDR3 DNA: TGTGCCAGCTCACCCGGGACAGGGGGTCCTGGCTACACCTTC; CDR3 protein: CASSPGTGGPGYTF; CDR3 length: 14; clone size: NA; V gene: TRBV18; D gene: TRBD1; J gene: TRBJ1-2
CDR3 DNA: TGTGCCAGCAGCCCCAGACTCATCGCAGATACGCAGTATTTT; CDR3 protein: CASSPRLIADTQYF; CDR3 length: 14; clone size: NA; V gene: TRBV14; D gene: NA; J gene: TRBJ2-3
CDR3 DNA: TGTGCCAGCAGTGACGGGAATTCCTACAATGAGCAGTTCTTC; CDR3 protein: CASSDGNSYNEQFF; CDR3 length: 14; clone size: NA; V gene: TRBV25-1; D gene: NA; J gene: TRBJ2-1
CDR3 DNA: TGTGCCAGCTCCTCTGACAGATCCTATAATTCACCCCTCCACTTT; CDR3 protein: CASSSDRSYNSPLHF; CDR3 length: 15; clone size: NA; V gene: TRBV25-1; D gene: NA; J gene: TRBJ1-6
CDR3 DNA: TGTGCCAGCAGCCCACGGTGGACTATTCGGGACTATGAGCAGTACTTC; CDR3 protein: CASSPRWTIRDYEQYF; CDR3 length: 16; clone size: once; V gene: TRBV9; D gene: TRBD2; J gene: TRBJ2-7
CDR3 DNA: TGCGCCAGGCCCGTCGGGCCGGATAACTATGGCTACACCTTC; CDR3 protein: CARPVGPDNYGYTF; CDR3 length: 14; clone size: few; V gene: TRBV23-1; D gene: NA; J gene: TRBJ1-2
CDR3 DNA: TGTGCCAGCAGTCCCACCTTGGAGACCCAGTACTTC; CDR3 protein: CASSPTLETQYF; CDR3 length: 12; clone size: NA; V gene: TRBV6-2/TRBV6-3; D gene: NA; J gene: TRBJ2-5
CDR3 DNA: TGTGCCAGCAGCGTAGGGTTTGGGGGCCCCGGGGAGCTGTTTTTT; CDR3 protein: CASSVGFGGPGELFF; CDR3 length: 15; clone size: NA; V gene: TRBV9; D gene: NA; J gene: TRBJ2-2
CDR3 DNA: TGCAGCGTTTGGGGGGGGCATTCCTATGGCTACACCTTC; CDR3 protein: CSVWGGHSYGYTF; CDR3 length: 13; clone size: once; V gene: TRBV29-1; D gene: NA; J gene: TRBJ1-2
CDR3 DNA: TGTGCCAGCAGCCCCCCGGGGACAGGGGAGACCCAGTACTTC; CDR3 protein: CASSPPGTGETQYF; CDR3 length: 14; clone size: NA; V gene: TRBV28; D gene: TRBD1; J gene: TRBJ2-5
CDR3 DNA: TGTGCCAGCAGCTTGTTCCTAGCGGCTGGCACAGATACGCAGTATTTT; CDR3 protein: CASSLFLAAGTDTQYF; CDR3 length: 16; clone size: NA; V gene: TRBV5-4; D gene: TRBD2; J gene: TRBJ2-3
CDR3 DNA: TGTGCCAGCAGCCAATCTACTAACGGGGAGCTGTTTTTT; CDR3 protein: CASSQSTNGELFF; CDR3 length: 13; clone size: NA; V gene: TRBV16; D gene: NA; J gene: TRBJ2-2
CDR3 DNA: TGCGCCAGCAACACAGGGAGGCATGGCTACACCTTC; CDR3 protein: CASNTGRHGYTF; CDR3 length: 12; clone size: once; V gene: TRBV23-1; D gene: NA; J gene: TRBJ1-2
CDR3 DNA: TGTGCTAGTGGTTTGGGCGGGTCTATCCCGCCTGAAGCTTTCTTT; CDR3 protein: CASGLGGSIPPEAFF; CDR3 length: 15; clone size: few; V gene: TRBV12-5; D gene: NA; J gene: TRBJ1-1
CDR3 DNA: TGTGCCAGCAGCTTAGTCGGGACAGGGAAAAACATTCAGTACTTC; CDR3 protein: CASSLVGTGKNIQYF; CDR3 length: 15; clone size: NA; V gene: TRBV7-8; D gene: TRBD1; J gene: TRBJ2-4
CDR3 DNA: TGTGCCAGCAGCCCGGTTTACGATTACGAGCAGTACTTC; CDR3 protein: CASSPVYDYEQYF; CDR3 length: 13; clone size: once; V gene: TRBV21-1; D gene: NA; J gene: TRBJ2-7
CDR3 DNA: TGCGCCAGCAGTTGGCGAGGGTCCGGGGGGACTGAAGCTTTCTTT; CDR3 protein: CASSWRGSGGTEAFF; CDR3 length: 15; clone size: NA; V gene: TRBV5-1; D gene: NA; J gene: TRBJ1-1
CDR3 DNA: TGTGCCAGCAATCCGGGAAAGGGAACGAACACTGAAGCTTTCTTT; CDR3 protein: CASNPGKGTNTEAFF; CDR3 length: 15; clone size: NA; V gene: TRBV6-6; D gene: NA; J gene: TRBJ1-1